What follows is one TCR beta chain and its context. Its antigen remains unknown. One junction end disagrees with the germline gene, perhaps due to a read error. This sample stems from a study of tumor and adjacent non-tumor tissue in lung cancer. Study at large: The patients, 10 men and 4 or 5 women, were about 30 to 85 with stage I to III disease. The study's findings and limits: Compared with tumor, normal lung showed significantly lower TCR diversity. Tumor repertoires had a smaller top 100 clone share than normal lung.

Three rounds of nested PCR, following a modified ARM-PCR protocol, produced the TCRbeta library. From the multiplex PCR reads, TCRdb called clonotypes with MiXCR, one entry per CDR3 protein. In the table there are about 90,000 distinct CDR3 sequences, roughly two thirds of which are singletons. The CDR3 is 10 residues long. From germline, CDR1 is SQVTM and CDR2 ANQGSEA. This sample's RNA came from whole unsorted tissue. Sequencing was done on a sample of lung tumor tissue. This chain connects TRBV29-1 to TRBJ2-3; no firm D call. This clonotype was sampled from a man between 65 and 80 years old with non-small cell lung cancer. The CDR3 spells CSALRGTRYF. In nucleotides, the CDR3 is TGCAGCGCTTTGAGAGGTACGCGGTATTTT.